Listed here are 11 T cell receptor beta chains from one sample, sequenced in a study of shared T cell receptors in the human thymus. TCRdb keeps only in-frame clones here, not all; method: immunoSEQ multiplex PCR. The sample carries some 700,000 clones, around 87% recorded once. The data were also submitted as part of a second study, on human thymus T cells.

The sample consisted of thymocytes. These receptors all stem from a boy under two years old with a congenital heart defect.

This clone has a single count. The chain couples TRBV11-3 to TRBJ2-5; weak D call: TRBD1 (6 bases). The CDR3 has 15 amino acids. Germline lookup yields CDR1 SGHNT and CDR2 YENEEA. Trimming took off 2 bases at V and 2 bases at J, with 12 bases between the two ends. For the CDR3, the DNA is TGTGCCAGCAGCTTAACAGGGATGGGGCAAGAGACCCAGTACTTC. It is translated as CASSLTGMGQETQYF.

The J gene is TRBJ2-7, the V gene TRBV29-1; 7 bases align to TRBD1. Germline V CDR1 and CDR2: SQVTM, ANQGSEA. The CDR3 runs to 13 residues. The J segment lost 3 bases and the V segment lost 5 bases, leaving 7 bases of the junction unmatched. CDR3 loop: CSVRRDSRYEQYF. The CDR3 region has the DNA TGCAGCGTTAGACGGGACAGTCGCTACGAGCAGTACTTC.

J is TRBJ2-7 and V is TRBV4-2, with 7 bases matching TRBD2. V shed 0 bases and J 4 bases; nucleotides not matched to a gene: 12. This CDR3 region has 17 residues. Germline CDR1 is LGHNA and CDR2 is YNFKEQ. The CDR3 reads CASSQDRGGAGTYEQYF. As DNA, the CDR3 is TGTGCCAGCAGCCAAGATCGGGGCGGAGCGGGAACTTACGAGCAGTACTTC.

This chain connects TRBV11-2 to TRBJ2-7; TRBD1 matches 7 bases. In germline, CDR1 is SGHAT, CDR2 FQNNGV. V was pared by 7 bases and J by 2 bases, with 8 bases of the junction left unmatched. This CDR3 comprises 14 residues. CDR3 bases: TGTGCCAGCACCCAACGGACAGGTACCTACGAGCAGTACTTC. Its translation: CASTQRTGTYEQYF.

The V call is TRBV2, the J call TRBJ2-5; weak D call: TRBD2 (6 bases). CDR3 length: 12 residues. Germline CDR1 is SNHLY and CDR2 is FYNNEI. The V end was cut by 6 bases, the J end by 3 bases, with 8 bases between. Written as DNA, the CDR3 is TGTGCCAGCAGGGAGGGGAAAGAGACCCAGTACTTC. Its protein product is CASREGKETQYF.

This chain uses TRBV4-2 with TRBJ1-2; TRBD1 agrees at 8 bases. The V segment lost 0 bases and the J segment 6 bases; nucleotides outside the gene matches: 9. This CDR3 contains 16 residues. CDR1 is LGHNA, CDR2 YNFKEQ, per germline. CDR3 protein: CASSQEVPGGEDGYTF. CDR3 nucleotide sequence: TGTGCCAGCAGCCAAGAAGTCCCAGGGGGCGAGGATGGCTACACCTTC.

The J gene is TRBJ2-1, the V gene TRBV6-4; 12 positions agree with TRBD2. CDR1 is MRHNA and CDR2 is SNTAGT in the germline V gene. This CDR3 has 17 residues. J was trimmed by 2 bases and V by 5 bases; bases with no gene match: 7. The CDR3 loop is CASSRTSGNRTYNEQFF. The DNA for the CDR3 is TGTGCCAGCAGTCGGACTAGCGGGAACAGGACCTACAATGAGCAGTTCTTC.

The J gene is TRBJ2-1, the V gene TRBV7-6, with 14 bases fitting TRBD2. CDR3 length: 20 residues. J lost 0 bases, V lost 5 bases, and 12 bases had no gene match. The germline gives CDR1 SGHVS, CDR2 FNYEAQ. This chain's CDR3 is CASSPRTSGRYGNSYNEQFF. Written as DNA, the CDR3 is TGTGCCAGCAGCCCCCGGACTAGCGGGAGGTATGGGAACTCCTACAATGAGCAGTTCTTC. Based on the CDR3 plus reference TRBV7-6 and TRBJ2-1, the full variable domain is GAGVSQSPRYKVTKRGQDVALRCDPISGHVSLYWYRQALGQGPEFLTYFNYEAQQDKSGLPNDRFSAERPEGSISTLTIQRTEQRDSAMYRCASSPRTSGRYGNSYNEQFFGPGTRLTVL.

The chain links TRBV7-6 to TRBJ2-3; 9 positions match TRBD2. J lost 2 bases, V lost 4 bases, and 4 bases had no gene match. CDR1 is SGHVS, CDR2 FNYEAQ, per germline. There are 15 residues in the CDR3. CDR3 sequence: CASSSEREATDTQYF. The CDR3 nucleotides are TGTGCCAGCAGCTCCGAGCGGGAGGCCACAGATACGCAGTATTTT.

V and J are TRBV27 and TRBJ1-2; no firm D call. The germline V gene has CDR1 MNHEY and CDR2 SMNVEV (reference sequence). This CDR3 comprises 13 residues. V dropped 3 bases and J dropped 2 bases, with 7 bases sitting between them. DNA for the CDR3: TGTGCCAGCAGTTTTGGCCGCAACTATGGCTACACCTTC. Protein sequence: CASSFGRNYGYTF.

The CDR3 sequence is CASSFFSGRGFYNEQFF. The CDR3 nucleotides read TGTGCCAGCAGCTTCTTTAGCGGGAGGGGATTCTACAATGAGCAGTTCTTC. The chain links TRBV7-9 to TRBJ2-1; 11 positions match TRBD2. V gave up 3 bases and J gave up 3 bases; unmatched junction bases: 7. The CDR3 runs 17 residues. Germline V gene data show CDR1 as SEHNR and CDR2 as FQNEAQ (reference sequence).